The entry below describes one T cell receptor (beta chain). These data are taken from a study of shared clonotypes between healthy human individuals. Study-level information: Donor ages ranged 18 to 49 years: two women, a few men. Donors had three CD4 naive, three CD4 memory, two CD8 naive and one CD8 memory plate apiece.

Germline CDR1 is SQVTM and CDR2 is ANQGSEA. The CDR3 sequence is 15 residues long. V shed 4 bases and J 4 bases; nucleotides not matched to a gene: 9. Profiling relied on immunoSEQ multiplex PCR, and the TCRdb table lists in-frame clones only, not all of them. Of roughly 1 million clones listed, 75% to 85% are singletons. The sample consisted of memory CD4+ T cells from PBMCs. Noted subset: CD45RA-negative fraction. The V gene is TRBV29-1, the J gene TRBJ2-3; TRBD2 matches at 9 bases. The sequence came from a man aged 18-30 years in good health. Some clones in this sample may be carry-over from other donors' samples. CDR3 bases: TGCAGCGTTGCCAGAGCAGCGGGAGGCCCAGATACGCAGTATTTT. Protein: CSVARAAGGPDTQYF.